This is a list of T cell receptor beta chains from one sample in a study of cytomegalovirus exposure and HLA in healthy donors. Produced via immunoSEQ multiplex PCR; TCRdb's table is partial and in-frame only. The sample contains about 170,000 clones, more than 80% of which appear only once. The sample consisted of PBMCs. Source of these receptors: a male donor in good health and CMV-seronegative. Each CDR3 is given with its conserved first and last residue. Each record gives: CDR3 DNA, CDR3 protein, clone size, CDR3 length, J gene, D gene, V gene. A D gene is named only where the DNA matches it firmly. Clone size is shown for a subset of rows, as once, few, many or a class of expanded clone.

CDR3 DNA: TGCGCCAGCAGCCAAGATCTCCGGTCAGGGTATTCCGGGGAGCTGTTTTTT; CDR3 protein: CASSQDLRSGYSGELFF; clone size: NA; CDR3 length: 17; J gene: TRBJ2-2; D gene: NA; V gene: TRBV4-1
CDR3 DNA: TGTGCCAGCAGTCGACTGAACTCTGGGGCCAACGTCCTGACTTTC; CDR3 protein: CASSRLNSGANVLTF; clone size: NA; CDR3 length: 15; J gene: TRBJ2-6; D gene: NA; V gene: TRBV7-9
CDR3 DNA: TGTGCCAGCTCACCGGGGGGCTACGAGCAGTACTTC; CDR3 protein: CASSPGGYEQYF; clone size: NA; CDR3 length: 12; J gene: TRBJ2-7; D gene: NA; V gene: TRBV18
CDR3 DNA: TGTGCCAGCGTGCAGGGGACTAGTAGCAATCAGCCCCAGCATTTT; CDR3 protein: CASVQGTSSNQPQHF; clone size: NA; CDR3 length: 15; J gene: TRBJ1-5; D gene: NA; V gene: TRBV4-2
CDR3 DNA: TGCGCCAGCAGCCTGGGGGCAGCTAATGAAAAACTGTTTTTT; CDR3 protein: CASSLGAANEKLFF; clone size: NA; CDR3 length: 14; J gene: TRBJ1-4; D gene: NA; V gene: TRBV5-1
CDR3 DNA: TGTGCCACCAGCACTGGGACAGGCGGGTACACCGGGGAGCTGTTTTTT; CDR3 protein: CATSTGTGGYTGELFF; clone size: NA; CDR3 length: 16; J gene: TRBJ2-2; D gene: TRBD1; V gene: TRBV15
CDR3 DNA: TGTGCCAGCAGTTTGCCGCAGGGGCACGGGGCGGGAAACACCATATATTTT; CDR3 protein: CASSLPQGHGAGNTIYF; clone size: once; CDR3 length: 17; J gene: TRBJ1-3; D gene: NA; V gene: TRBV28
CDR3 DNA: TGTGCCAGCAGGGGAGCGGCTGGAAACACCATATATTTT; CDR3 protein: CASRGAAGNTIYF; clone size: NA; CDR3 length: 13; J gene: TRBJ1-3; D gene: NA; V gene: TRBV6-6
CDR3 DNA: TGCGCCAGCAGCCCCCGGGACTATGAGTACGAGCAGTACTTC; CDR3 protein: CASSPRDYEYEQYF; clone size: NA; CDR3 length: 14; J gene: TRBJ2-7; D gene: TRBD2; V gene: TRBV5-1
CDR3 DNA: TGTGCCAGCAAGGGGGTTGGCTATATCGGTGGCTACACCTTC; CDR3 protein: CASKGVGYIGGYTF; clone size: few; CDR3 length: 14; J gene: TRBJ1-2; D gene: NA; V gene: TRBV28
CDR3 DNA: TGCAGCGTTGAACTTTGGGGGCCGAGGGAAGGCTACACCTTC; CDR3 protein: CSVELWGPREGYTF; clone size: NA; CDR3 length: 14; J gene: TRBJ1-2; D gene: NA; V gene: TRBV29-1
CDR3 DNA: TGTGCCAGCAGTTCGTCGACAGGGGATGTTACAGATACGCAGTATTTT; CDR3 protein: CASSSSTGDVTDTQYF; clone size: NA; CDR3 length: 16; J gene: TRBJ2-3; D gene: TRBD1; V gene: TRBV6-5
CDR3 DNA: TGTGCCAGCAGCTTGGACTTAGCTAACTATGGCTACACCTTC; CDR3 protein: CASSLDLANYGYTF; clone size: few; CDR3 length: 14; J gene: TRBJ1-2; D gene: NA; V gene: TRBV5-6
CDR3 DNA: TGTGCCAGCAGATCCTTTCGGTCTGGGGCCAACGTCCTGACTTTC; CDR3 protein: CASRSFRSGANVLTF; clone size: NA; CDR3 length: 15; J gene: TRBJ2-6; D gene: NA; V gene: TRBV6-5
CDR3 DNA: TGTGCCTGCAGGACAGGGCTCAATCAGCCCCAGCATTTT; CDR3 protein: CACRTGLNQPQHF; clone size: NA; CDR3 length: 13; J gene: TRBJ1-5; D gene: TRBD1; V gene: TRBV30
CDR3 DNA: TGTGCCAGCAGCTCCAGCGGGAGCCCTTACAATGAGCAGTTCTTC; CDR3 protein: CASSSSGSPYNEQFF; clone size: NA; CDR3 length: 15; J gene: TRBJ2-1; D gene: TRBD2; V gene: TRBV7-2
CDR3 DNA: TGTGCCAGCAGTTCCGGGACTAGCGTGTTCGAGCAGTACTTC; CDR3 protein: CASSSGTSVFEQYF; clone size: NA; CDR3 length: 14; J gene: TRBJ2-7; D gene: TRBD2; V gene: TRBV6-5